A single T cell receptor beta chain is shown here with its context. The antigen is unknown. Sequencing used immunoSEQ multiplex PCR; TCRdb keeps in-frame clones, though not all of them. The table lists some 2.4 million clones, roughly 93% of them singletons, with roughly 0.36% in the top ten. This sample stems from a study of shared clonotypes between healthy human individuals. On the study more broadly: Each donor had three CD4 naive, three CD4 memory, two CD8 naive and one CD8 memory plate. General study points: Generation of non-shared clonotypes was less probable than generation of clonotypes shared by all four donors. Expectations were that clonotype sharing among donors would be affected by sequencing depth.

This CDR3 is 15 amino acids long. The germline V and J ends were trimmed by 0 bases and 0 bases, with 7 bases remaining between them. Per the germline V gene, CDR1 is SGHDT and CDR2 is YYEEEE. Researchers partitioned CD4+ cells into CD45RA+ naive and CD45RA-negative memory subsets. This sequence joins TRBV5-6 and TRBJ1-3; D is uncertain. The sequence was collected from a man between 18 and 29 years old in good health. Some clones in this sample may be carry-over from other donors' samples. The sequenced material came from naive CD4+ T cells from PBMCs. Noted subset: CD45RA+ positively selected. The CDR3 protein is CASSLGTYSGNTIYF. The CDR3 region has the DNA TGTGCCAGCAGCTTGGGGACCTACTCTGGAAACACCATATATTTT. Supplemented by reference TRBV5-6 and TRBJ1-3, the full variable domain reads DAGVTQSPTHLIKTRGQQVTLRCSPKSGHDTVSWYQQALGQGPQFIFQYYEEEERQRGNFPDRFSGHQFPNYSSELNVNALLLGDSALYLCASSLGTYSGNTIYFGEGSWLTVV.